The 19 T cell receptor beta chains below all came from one sample that was sequenced in a study of Graves' ophthalmopathy and Graves' hyperthyroidism. Amplifying from RNA transcripts, the study obtained TCR beta CDR3 regions. After a first-round RT-PCR with HTBI primers, a second-round multiplex PCR was run. TCRdb called the multiplex PCR reads again in MiXCR, with one record for every CDR3 protein. Of 500,000 to 800,000 distinct CDR3 sequences in the sample, 35% to 50% were seen once. The specimen sequenced was peripheral blood. Receptors originate from an adult man with Graves' ophthalmopathy.

The gene calls are TRBV20-1 and TRBJ2-1, with a tentative D call TRBD1 (5 bases). The ends were cut back, 3 bases at V and 5 bases at J, with 17 bases in the middle. This CDR3 spans 15 amino acids. In germline, CDR1 is DFQATT, CDR2 SNEGSKA (reference sequence). CDR3 in DNA: TGCAGTGCTAGTTTGTCGTCGGACACCCACAATGAGCAGTTCTTC. Protein sequence: CSASLSSDTHNEQFF.

Notes on this clonotype: A much more abundant neighbour one base away suggests this may be a read error. Because it lacks the conserved phenylalanine or tryptophan at the end, this CDR3 is likely a read error. J is TRBJ2-5 and V is TRBV9; 8 nucleotides match TRBD1. The CDR3 sequence is 14 residues long. V trimming: 3 bases; J trimming: 4 bases; junction bases outside the gene matches: 5. Germline-derived CDR1 and CDR2 are SGDLS and YYNGEE. The CDR3 DNA is TGTGCCAGCAGCGCCCCAGGGGGCGGAGAGACCCAGTACCTC. This sequence encodes CASSAPGGGETQYL.

This clonotype has a count of ten or more. The chain has TRBV5-8 and TRBJ1-2; TRBD1 aligns across 9 bases. V dropped 4 bases and J dropped 8; count of bases not matched to a gene: 9. Germline CDR1 reads SGHTS; CDR2 reads YDEGEE. The CDR3 covers 14 residues. CDR3 protein: CASSETGGEYGYTF. CDR3 coding DNA: TGTGCCAGCAGCGAAACAGGGGGCGAATACGGCTACACCTTC.

Worth noting for this clonotype: No DNA is shown, since the ends of the CDR3 on it are uncertain; the CDR3 is the one TCRdb lists. V and J are TRBV20-1 and TRBJ1-2. The V gene's germline CDR1 is DFQATT and CDR2 SNEGSKA (reference sequence). The CDR3 spans 12 amino acids, including both terminal residues. CDR3 in amino acids: CGARTVSYGCTF.

Of note for this clonotype: A much bigger clone sits one base away, suggesting this may be a read error. The chain recombines TRBV7-2 with TRBJ2-7; D might be TRBD2 (5 bases). This CDR3 has 14 amino acids. Deletions cut 4 bases from V and 5 bases from J, with 15 bases between. CDR1 and CDR2 from the germline V gene are SGHTA and FQGNSA. The CDR3 coding sequence is TGTGCCAGCAGCTACCGGGAAGATCTCCACGAGCAGTACTTC. Translating gives CASSYREDLHEQYF.

V gene TRBV2 combines with J gene TRBJ1-4, with TRBD1 as a possible D gene (5 bases). This CDR3 contains 14 residues. Trimming removed 4 bases from V and 1 base from J, with 7 bases in between. Germline CDR1 SNHLY, CDR2 FYNNEI. In DNA, the CDR3 is TGTGCCAGCAGTGGGCAGGGAACTAATGAAAAACTGTTTTTT. This encodes CASSGQGTNEKLFF. Full variable domain (rest looked up from reference TRBV2 and TRBJ1-4): EPEVTQTPSHQVTQMGQEVILRCVPISNHLYFYWYRQILGQKVEFLVSFYNNEISEKSEIFDDQFSVERPDGSNFTLKIRSTKLEDSAMYFCASSGQGTNEKLFFGSGTQLSVL.

This clonotype was seen only once. The genes are TRBV15 and TRBJ1-5; 7 bases are shared with TRBD1. The trim removed 1 base at V and 2 bases at J, leaving 5 bases unmatched. Germline CDR1 and CDR2: LNHNV and YYDKDF (reference sequence). This CDR3 spans 16 amino acids. CDR3 coding DNA: TGTGCCACCAGCAGAGGACAGGGTATTGGCAATCAGCCCCAGCATTTT. Its protein product is CATSRGQGIGNQPQHF. The full variable domain, with the rest looked up from reference TRBV15 and TRBJ1-5, is DAMVIQNPRYQVTQFGKPVTLSCSQTLNHNVMYWYQQKSSQAPKLLFHYYDKDFNNEADTPDNFQSRRPNTSFCFLDIRSPGLGDTAMYLCATSRGQGIGNQPQHFGDGTRLSIL.

CDR3 region: CASSLSPWTSGYEQYF. The CDR3 nucleotides are TGTGCCAGCAGCTTGAGCCCCTGGACTAGCGGTTACGAGCAGTACTTC. V and J are TRBV5-8 and TRBJ2-7; TRBD2 aligns across 10 bases. V lost 1 base, J lost 4 bases, and 8 bases stayed unmatched. Germline CDR1 reads SGHTS; CDR2 reads YDEGEE. There are 16 residues in the CDR3. Variable domain in full (rest from reference TRBV5-8 and TRBJ2-7): EAGVTQSPTHLIKTRGQQATLRCSPISGHTSVYWYQQALGLGLQFLLWYDEGEERNRGNFPPRFSGRQFPNYSSELNVNALELEDSALYLCASSLSPWTSGYEQYFGPGTRLTVT.

The rearrangement joins TRBV7-9 to TRBJ1-4; D not certain. Germline assignment: CDR1 SEHNR and CDR2 FQNEAQ (reference sequence). This CDR3 contains 16 residues. Between the trimmed V and J ends, which lost 3 bases and 0 bases, there was a span of 11 bases. The CDR3 nucleotides are TGTGCCAGCAGCTTGGGCCCGCCCGCAACTAATGAAAAACTGTTTTTT. Its translation: CASSLGPPATNEKLFF. Combining the CDR3 with reference TRBV7-9 and TRBJ1-4 gives the whole variable domain DTGVSQNPRHKITKRGQNVTFRCDPISEHNRLYWYRQTLGQGPEFLTYFQNEAQLEKSRLLSDRFSAERPKGSFSTLEIQRTEQGDSAMYLCASSLGPPATNEKLFFGSGTQLSVL.

The chain uses TRBV5-1 and TRBJ2-5, with 14 bases matching TRBD2. This CDR3 has 17 residues. Germline V gene sequence: CDR1 SGHRS, CDR2 YFSETQ. V shed 0 bases and J 4 bases; nucleotides not matched to a gene: 5. CDR3 region: CASSLAGGLAGVETQYF. In DNA form, the CDR3 reads TGCGCCAGCAGCTTGGCCGGGGGACTAGCGGGAGTAGAGACCCAGTACTTC. The full variable domain, its missing parts supplied by reference TRBV5-1 and TRBJ2-5, is KAGVTQTPRYLIKTRGQQVTLSCSPISGHRSVSWYQQTPGQGLQFLFEYFSETQRNKGNFPGRFSGRQFSNSRSEMNVSTLELGDSALYLCASSLAGGLAGVETQYFGPGTRLLVL.

V gene TRBV9 combines with J gene TRBJ2-2, with 10 bases fitting TRBD2. The length of the CDR3 is 19 residues. The J segment lost 7 bases and the V segment lost 1 base, leaving 16 bases of the junction unmatched. Germline V gene data show CDR1 as SGDLS and CDR2 as YYNGEE. CDR3 DNA: TGTGCCAGCAGCGTAACTCCCCGTCGGGGGACTAGCGACTGCGGGGAGCTGTTTTTT. As protein: CASSVTPRRGTSDCGELFF. Looking up the rest from reference TRBV9 and TRBJ2-2 gives the full variable domain: DSGVTQTPKHLITATGQRVTLRCSPRSGDLSVYWYQQSLDQGLQFLIQYYNGEERAKGNILERFSAQQFPDLHSELNLSSLELGDSALYFCASSVTPRRGTSDCGELFFGEGSRLTVL.

This clonotype was observed at least ten times. This chain connects TRBV12-3 or TRBV12-4 to TRBJ1-1; 7 positions match TRBD1. The CDR3 loop spans 14 amino acids. V trimming: 4 bases; J trimming: 7 bases; junction bases outside the gene matches: 9. For the CDR3, the DNA is TGTGCCAGCAGTTACGACAGGGTATCAAGTGAAGCTTTCTTT. Protein: CASSYDRVSSEAFF.

This clonotype appeared many times. The V call is TRBV5-8, the J call TRBJ1-1, with a possible D match to TRBD1 (5 bases). The CDR3 is made up of 17 amino acids. The V end lost 4 bases, the J end lost 0 bases, and 19 bases lay between the germline ends. Germline V lookup: CDR1 SGHTS, CDR2 YDEGEE. The CDR3 region is CASSLRERVDMNTEAFF. The CDR3 coding sequence is TGTGCCAGCAGCCTACGCGAACGGGTGGACATGAACACTGAAGCTTTCTTT.

This clonotype was counted a few times. The rearrangement links TRBV6-5 to TRBJ1-5; D is unclear. The CDR3 is made up of 16 amino acids. The V end lost 1 base, the J end lost 3 bases, and 13 bases lay between the germline ends. Germline CDR1 and CDR2: MNHEY and SVGAGI. CDR3: CASSYLAGEYNQPQHF. The DNA of the CDR3 is TGTGCCAGCAGTTACTTGGCAGGCGAGTACAATCAGCCCCAGCATTTT.

The rearrangement uses TRBV7-3 and TRBJ1-6, with 9 bases lining up with TRBD1. With 5 bases clipped from V and 5 bases from J, the junction kept 7 bases outside the gene matches. CDR3 length: 16 residues. CDR1 SGHTA and CDR2 FQGTGA come from the germline V gene. CDR3 residues: CASSPGTGMDNSPLHF. The CDR3 DNA is TGTGCCAGCAGCCCCGGGACAGGGATGGATAATTCACCCCTCCACTTT.

This clonotype was observed at least ten times. This sequence joins TRBV5-8 and TRBJ1-6; D is undetermined. The CDR3 is 13 residues long. The ends were cut back, 0 bases at V and 5 bases at J, with 3 bases in the middle. Germline CDR1 reads SGHTS; CDR2 reads YDEGEE. The CDR3 sequence is CASSLDNNSPLHF. CDR3 DNA sequence: TGTGCCAGCAGCTTGGACAATAATTCACCCCTCCACTTT.

A note on this clonotype: This CDR3 is missing its conserved last phenylalanine or tryptophan, likely due to a read error. The DNA is left out, because the CDR3 cannot be placed on it with certainty; the CDR3 is given as TCRdb lists it. The V and J genes are TRBV24-1 and TRBJ1-4; TRBD1 reflects the table's D call only, with no check against the DNA. Germline values: CDR1 KGHDR, CDR2 SFDVKD. The CDR3 comprises 9 residues, both ends counted. CDR3 residues: CATSDTGGV.

The gene calls are TRBV29-1 and TRBJ1-1; D gene unclear. Trimming shortened V by 5 bases and J by 5 bases, and 12 bases separated the two germline ends. The germline gives CDR1 SQVTM, CDR2 ANQGSEA. This CDR3 has 12 residues. The CDR3 protein is CSVLGGETEAFF. The CDR3 nucleotides read TGCAGCGTTCTTGGTGGGGAAACTGAAGCTTTCTTT.

Concerning this clonotype: A much larger clonotype is one base distant, so this may be a read error. The J gene is TRBJ2-1, the V gene TRBV9; TRBD1 is a possible D gene (6 bases). This CDR3 is built from 14 residues. Germline CDR1 is SGDLS and CDR2 is YYNGEE. V dropped 3 bases and J dropped 5 bases, with 12 bases sitting between them. CDR3 in DNA: TGTGCCAGCAGCGCAGAACAGGGTAACAATGAGCAGTTCTTC. This sequence encodes CASSAEQGNNEQFF.